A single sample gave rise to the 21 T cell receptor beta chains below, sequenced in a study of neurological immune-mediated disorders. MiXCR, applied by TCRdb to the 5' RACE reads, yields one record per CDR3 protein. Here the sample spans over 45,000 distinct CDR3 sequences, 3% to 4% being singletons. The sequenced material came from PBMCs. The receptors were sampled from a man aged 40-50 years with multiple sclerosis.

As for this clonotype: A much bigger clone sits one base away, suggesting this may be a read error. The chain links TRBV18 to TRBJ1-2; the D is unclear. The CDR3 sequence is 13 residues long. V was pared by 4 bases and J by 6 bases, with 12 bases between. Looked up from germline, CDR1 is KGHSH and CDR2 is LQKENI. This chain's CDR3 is CASSLRKAHGYTF. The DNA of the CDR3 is TGTGCCAGCTCACTCCGAAAGGCTCATGGCTACACCTTC.

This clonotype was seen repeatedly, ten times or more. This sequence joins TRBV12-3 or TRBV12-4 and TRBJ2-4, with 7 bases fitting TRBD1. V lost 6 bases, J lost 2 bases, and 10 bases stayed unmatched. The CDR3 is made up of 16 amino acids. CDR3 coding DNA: TGTGCCAGCAGCCCCGCGACAGGGTATTCCAAAAACATTCAGTACTTC. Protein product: CASSPATGYSKNIQYF.

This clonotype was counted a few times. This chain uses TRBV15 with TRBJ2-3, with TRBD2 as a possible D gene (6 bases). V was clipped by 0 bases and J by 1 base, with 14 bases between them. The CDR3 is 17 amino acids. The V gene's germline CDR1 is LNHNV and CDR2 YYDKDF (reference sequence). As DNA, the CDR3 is TGTGCCACCAGCAGAGATACCGGGGTAGCGGGCACAGATACGCAGTATTTT. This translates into CATSRDTGVAGTDTQYF.

CDR3 coding DNA: TGCAGTGCTAGAGTGGGCAGGTGGGGGACTGAAGCTTTCTTT. Amino acid sequence: CSARVGRWGTEAFF. The gene calls are TRBV20-1 and TRBJ1-1, with TRBD1 as a possible D gene (5 bases). Trimming shortened V by 1 base and J by 5 bases, and 14 bases separated the two germline ends. CDR3 length: 14 residues. CDR1 DFQATT and CDR2 SNEGSKA come from the germline V gene (reference sequence).

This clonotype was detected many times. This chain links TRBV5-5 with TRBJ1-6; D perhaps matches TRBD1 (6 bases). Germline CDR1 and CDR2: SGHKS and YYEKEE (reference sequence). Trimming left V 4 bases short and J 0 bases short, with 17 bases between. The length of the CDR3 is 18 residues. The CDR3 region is CASSSGDIPRSYNSPLHF. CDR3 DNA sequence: TGTGCCAGCAGCAGCGGGGACATTCCTCGCTCCTATAATTCACCCCTCCACTTT.

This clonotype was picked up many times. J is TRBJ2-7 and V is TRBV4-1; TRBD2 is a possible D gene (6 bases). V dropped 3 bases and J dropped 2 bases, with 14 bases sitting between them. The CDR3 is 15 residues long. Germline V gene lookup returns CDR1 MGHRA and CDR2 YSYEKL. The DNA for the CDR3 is TGCGCCAGCAGCCAGGGGACTGGTTCAACCTACGAGCAGTACTTC. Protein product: CASSQGTGSTYEQYF.

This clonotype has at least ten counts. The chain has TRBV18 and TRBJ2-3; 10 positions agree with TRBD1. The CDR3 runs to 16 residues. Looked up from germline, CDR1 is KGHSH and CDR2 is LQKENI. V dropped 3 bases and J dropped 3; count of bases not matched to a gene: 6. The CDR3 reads CASSPRTGGGTDTQYF. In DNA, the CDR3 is TGTGCCAGCTCACCGCGGACAGGGGGAGGGACAGATACGCAGTATTTT.

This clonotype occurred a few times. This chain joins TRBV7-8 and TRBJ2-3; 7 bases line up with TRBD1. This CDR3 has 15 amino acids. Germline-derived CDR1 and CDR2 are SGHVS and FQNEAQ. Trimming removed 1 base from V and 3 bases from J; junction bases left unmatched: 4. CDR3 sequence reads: CASSLGTGLTDTQYF. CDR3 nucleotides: TGTGCCAGCAGCTTAGGGACAGGCTTAACAGATACGCAGTATTTT.

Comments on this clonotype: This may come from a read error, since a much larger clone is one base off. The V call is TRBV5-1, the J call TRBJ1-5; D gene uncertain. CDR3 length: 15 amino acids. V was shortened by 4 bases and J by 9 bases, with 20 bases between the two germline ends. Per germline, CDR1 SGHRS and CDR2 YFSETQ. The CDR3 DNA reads TGCGCCAGCAGCGCCCTGTCGGGAAAGGGCTCGCCCCAGCATTTT. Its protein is CASSALSGKGSPQHF.

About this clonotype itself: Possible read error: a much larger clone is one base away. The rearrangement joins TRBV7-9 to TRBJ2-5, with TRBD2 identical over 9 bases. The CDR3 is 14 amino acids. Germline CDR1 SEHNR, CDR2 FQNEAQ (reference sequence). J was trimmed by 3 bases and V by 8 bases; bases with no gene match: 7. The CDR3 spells CASGSRLAEETQYF. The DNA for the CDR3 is TGTGCCAGCGGCTCTAGACTAGCGGAAGAGACCCAGTACTTC.

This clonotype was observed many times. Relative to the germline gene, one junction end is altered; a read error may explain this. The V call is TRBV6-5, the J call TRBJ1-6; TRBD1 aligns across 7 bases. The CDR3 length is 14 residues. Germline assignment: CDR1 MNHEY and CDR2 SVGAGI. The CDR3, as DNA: TGTGCCAGCAGAATCGGACAGGCTAATTCACCCCTCAACTTT. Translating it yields CASRIGQANSPLNF.

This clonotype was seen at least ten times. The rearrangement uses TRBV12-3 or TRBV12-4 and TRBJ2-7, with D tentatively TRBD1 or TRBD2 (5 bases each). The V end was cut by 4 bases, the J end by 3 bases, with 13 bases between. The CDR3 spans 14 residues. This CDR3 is CASSYRDGFYEQYF. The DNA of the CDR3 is TGTGCCAGCAGTTACCGGGACGGGTTCTACGAGCAGTACTTC.

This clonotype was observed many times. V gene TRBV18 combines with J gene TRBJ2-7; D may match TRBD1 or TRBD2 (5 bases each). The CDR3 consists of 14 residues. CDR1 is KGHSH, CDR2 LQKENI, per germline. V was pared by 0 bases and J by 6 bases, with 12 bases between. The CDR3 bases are TGTGCCAGCTCACCACCGATGGTGGGGACCGAGCAGTACTTC. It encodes CASSPPMVGTEQYF.

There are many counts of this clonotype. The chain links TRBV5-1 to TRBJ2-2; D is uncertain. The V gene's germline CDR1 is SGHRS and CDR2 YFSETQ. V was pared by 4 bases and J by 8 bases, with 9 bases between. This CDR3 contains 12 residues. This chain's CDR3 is CASSLESGELFF. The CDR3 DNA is TGCGCCAGCAGCCTCGAGTCAGGGGAGCTGTTTTTT.

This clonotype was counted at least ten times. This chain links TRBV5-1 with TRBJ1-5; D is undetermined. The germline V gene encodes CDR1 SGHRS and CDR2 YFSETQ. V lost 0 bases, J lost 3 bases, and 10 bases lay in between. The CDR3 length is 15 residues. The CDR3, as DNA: TGCGCCAGCAGCTTGGTACCGTCTTCCAATCAGCCCCAGCATTTT. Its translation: CASSLVPSSNQPQHF. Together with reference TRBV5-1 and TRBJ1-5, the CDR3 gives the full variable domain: KAGVTQTPRYLIKTRGQQVTLSCSPISGHRSVSWYQQTPGQGLQFLFEYFSETQRNKGNFPGRFSGRQFSNSRSEMNVSTLELGDSALYLCASSLVPSSNQPQHFGDGTRLSIL.

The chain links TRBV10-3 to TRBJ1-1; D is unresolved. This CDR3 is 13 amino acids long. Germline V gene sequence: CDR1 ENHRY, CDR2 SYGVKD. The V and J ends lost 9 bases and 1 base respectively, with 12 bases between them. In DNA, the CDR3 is TGTGCCATGGTGGGAAAGCAGAACACTGAAGCTTTCTTT. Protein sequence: CAMVGKQNTEAFF.

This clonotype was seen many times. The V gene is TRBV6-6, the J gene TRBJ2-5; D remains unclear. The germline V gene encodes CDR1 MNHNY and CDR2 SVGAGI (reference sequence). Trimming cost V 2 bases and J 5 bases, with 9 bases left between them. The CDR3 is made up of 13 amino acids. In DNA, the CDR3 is TGTGCCAGCAGTTACGGAGTAGGGGAGACCCAGTACTTC. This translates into CASSYGVGETQYF.

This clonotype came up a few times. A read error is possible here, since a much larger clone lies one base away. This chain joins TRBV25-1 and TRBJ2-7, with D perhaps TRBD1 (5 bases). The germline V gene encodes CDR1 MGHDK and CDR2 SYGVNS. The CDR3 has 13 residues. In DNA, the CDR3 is TGTGTCAGCTCCTTAACAGGTAACTACGAGCAGTACTTC. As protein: CVSSLTGNYEQYF.

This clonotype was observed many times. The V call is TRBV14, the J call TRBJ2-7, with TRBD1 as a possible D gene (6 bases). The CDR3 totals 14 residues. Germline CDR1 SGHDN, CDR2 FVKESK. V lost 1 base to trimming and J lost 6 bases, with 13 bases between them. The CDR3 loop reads CASSQVPGVAEQYF. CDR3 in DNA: TGTGCCAGCAGCCAAGTCCCAGGGGTGGCCGAGCAGTACTTC.

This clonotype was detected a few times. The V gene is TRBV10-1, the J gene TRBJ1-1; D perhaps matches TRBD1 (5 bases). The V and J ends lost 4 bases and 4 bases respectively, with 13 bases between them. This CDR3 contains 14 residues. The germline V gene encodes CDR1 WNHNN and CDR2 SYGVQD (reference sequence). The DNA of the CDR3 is TGCGCCAGCAGTGTCGGGGGGTTCCGCACTGAAGCTTTCTTT. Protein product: CASSVGGFRTEAFF.

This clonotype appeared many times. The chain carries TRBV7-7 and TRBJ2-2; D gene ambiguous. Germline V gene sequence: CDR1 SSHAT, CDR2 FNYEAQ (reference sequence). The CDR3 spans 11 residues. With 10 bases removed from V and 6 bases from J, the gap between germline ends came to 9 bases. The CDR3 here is CAKGVSGELFF. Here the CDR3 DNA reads TGTGCCAAAGGAGTTTCCGGGGAGCTGTTTTTT. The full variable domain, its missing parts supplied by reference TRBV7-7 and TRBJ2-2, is GAGVSQSPRYKVTKRGQDVTLRCDPISSHATLYWYQQALGQGPEFLTYFNYEAQPDKSGLPSDRFSAERPEGSISTLTIQRTEQRDSAMYRCAKGVSGELFFGEGSRLTVL.